A single sample gave rise to the 4 T cell receptor beta chains below, sequenced in a study of human T cells and chemical hapten exposure. TCRdb recomputed calls from the RACE reads with MiXCR, one row per CDR3 protein. The sample lists about 84,000 distinct CDR3 sequences, 11% occurring once. Time point specified: patch test 3, about 24 weeks after DPC sensitization. Treatment meaning: therapeutic diphenylcyclopropenone sensitization with weekly scalp DPC. The source material was whole blood, sampled in connection with sensitization to the hapten diphenylcyclopropenone (DPC). These receptors were collected from a woman in her forties or fifties with alopecia areata. Some clones in this sample may be carry-over from other donors' samples.

This clonotype was detected ten times or more. The V call is TRBV12-3 or TRBV12-4, the J call TRBJ1-5; TRBD1 aligns across 12 bases. This CDR3 has 16 amino acids. The junction had 9 bases not matched to a gene; V was cut back by 5 bases and J by 7 bases. The CDR3 bases are TGTGCCAGCAGTCCGACCGGGACAGGGGGCTCCCAGCCCCAGCATTTT. This codes for CASSPTGTGGSQPQHF.

The genes are TRBV4-1 and TRBJ1-1; a possible D gene is TRBD1 (5 bases). Germline V lookup: CDR1 MGHRA, CDR2 YSYEKL. This CDR3 contains 13 residues. V was shortened by 4 bases and J by 7 bases, with 13 bases between the two germline ends. As DNA, the CDR3 is TGCGCCAGCAGCCCAGTGGGGCCTGGTGAAGCTTTCTTT. It specifies CASSPVGPGEAFF.

There are many counts of this clonotype. J is TRBJ2-6 and V is TRBV7-2; D is uncertain. Germline CDR1 reads SGHTA; CDR2 reads FQGNSA. Between the trimmed V and J ends, which lost 6 bases and 0 bases, there was a span of 12 bases. CDR3 length: 16 residues. The CDR3 DNA is TGTGCCAGCAGAATCCAAGGGTTCTCTGGGGCCAACGTCCTGACTTTC. It translates to CASRIQGFSGANVLTF.

CDR3 in amino acids: CATSADISYEQYF. The CDR3 coding sequence is TGTGCCACCAGCGCGGACATATCCTACGAGCAGTACTTC. The chain couples TRBV15 to TRBJ2-7, with D possibly being TRBD1 (5 bases). Germline V lookup: CDR1 LNHNV, CDR2 YYDKDF (reference sequence). The CDR3 length is 13 residues. V lost 5 bases and J lost 1, with 9 bases in between. The whole variable domain, filled in from reference TRBV15 and TRBJ2-7, reads DAMVIQNPRYQVTQFGKPVTLSCSQTLNHNVMYWYQQKSSQAPKLLFHYYDKDFNNEADTPDNFQSRRPNTSFCFLDIRSPGLGDTAMYLCATSADISYEQYFGPGTRLTVT.